These 19 T cell receptor beta chains share one sample of origin, sequenced in a study of blood T cell repertoires in COVID-19. This table comes from immunoSEQ multiplex PCR, and its TCRdb copy is limited to in-frame clones, with some not included. The table has approximately 200,000 clones, 75% to 85% seen once. Sequencing used peripheral blood. All receptors come from a woman aged 50 to 65 with acute or convalescent COVID-19.

The V call is TRBV11-2, the J call TRBJ2-5, with D perhaps TRBD2 (6 bases). Germline assignment: CDR1 SGHAT and CDR2 FQNNGV. The CDR3 runs to 16 residues. Trimming stripped 2 bases from V and 1 base from J, with 14 bases between. The CDR3 is CASSLSGGGVQETQYF. The CDR3, as DNA: TGTGCCAGCAGCTTATCCGGGGGAGGAGTCCAAGAGACCCAGTACTTC.

V and J are TRBV5-6 and TRBJ2-2, with D possibly matching TRBD1 (6 bases). V was cut by 6 bases and J by 4 bases, with 22 bases left in between. The CDR3 contains 17 residues. Germline lookup yields CDR1 SGHDT and CDR2 YYEEEE. DNA for the CDR3: TGTGCCAGCACCTCCCCCTCCGGGACAAGTCCCACCGGGGAGCTGTTTTTT. This sequence encodes CASTSPSGTSPTGELFF.

This sequence joins TRBV19 and TRBJ2-5; D is possibly TRBD1 (6 bases). The CDR3 runs 12 residues. V was pared by 5 bases and J by 11 bases, with 15 bases between. Germline V lookup: CDR1 LNHDA, CDR2 SQIVND (reference sequence). This chain's CDR3 is CASSSIRTVQYF. As DNA, the CDR3 is TGTGCCAGTAGTTCTATTAGGACAGTACAGTACTTC.

The chain links TRBV28 to TRBJ1-5; TRBD1 is a possible D gene (6 bases). This CDR3 has 14 amino acids. CDR1 is MDHEN, CDR2 SYDVKM, per germline. The V and J ends lost 5 bases and 4 bases respectively, with 12 bases between them. For the CDR3, the DNA is TGTGCCAGCAGTGAATGGACAGCTAATCAGCCCCAGCATTTT. This sequence encodes CASSEWTANQPQHF.

This clone has more than one count but fewer than ten. The CDR3 protein is CAWSTGHDTGELFF. CDR3 nucleotide sequence: TGTGCCTGGAGTACCGGACACGACACCGGGGAGCTGTTTTTT. V usage is TRBV30 and J usage is TRBJ2-2, with D possibly matching TRBD1 (5 bases). Germline loops: CDR1 GTSNPN, CDR2 SVGIG (reference sequence). This CDR3 has 14 residues. V gave up 2 bases and J gave up 3 bases, with 10 bases separating them. The variable domain in full, with the rest retrieved from reference TRBV30 and TRBJ2-2, is SQTIHQWPATLVQPVGSPLSLECTVEGTSNPNLYWYRQAAGRGLQLLFYSVGIGQISSEVPQNLSASRPQDRQFILSSKKLLLSDSGFYLCAWSTGHDTGELFFGEGSRLTVL.

This chain joins TRBV18 and TRBJ2-7, with 7 positions matching TRBD1. The CDR3 length is 14 residues. CDR1 and CDR2 (germline): KGHSH, LQKENI. Losses at the gene ends were 4 bases for V and 6 bases for J; bases not matched to a gene: 9. CDR3 region: CASSQRQGLGEQYF. As DNA, the CDR3 is TGTGCCAGCTCACAAAGACAGGGTCTTGGCGAGCAGTACTTC.

This chain joins TRBV7-2 and TRBJ2-7, with 7 bases that match TRBD2. Germline V lookup: CDR1 SGHTA, CDR2 FQGNSA. The CDR3 sequence is 16 residues long. Trimming cost V 5 bases and J 3 bases; bases outside gene matches: 13. The CDR3 coding sequence is TGTGCCAGCAGCAAGGCTATGACGGGGGGTTTCTACGAGCAGTACTTC. Protein product: CASSKAMTGGFYEQYF.

V usage is TRBV7-6 and J usage is TRBJ2-1; TRBD2 matches 8 bases. V trimming: 3 bases; J trimming: 4 bases; junction bases outside the gene matches: 8. The CDR3 loop spans 16 amino acids. Germline CDR1 reads SGHVS; CDR2 reads FNYEAQ. The CDR3 bases are TGTGCCAGCAGCTTTGAAGCGGGAGTAGGTTACAATGAGCAGTTCTTC. Amino acid sequence: CASSFEAGVGYNEQFF.

J is TRBJ2-1 and V is TRBV24-1; 8 nucleotides match TRBD2. Trimming removed 12 bases from V and 4 bases from J; junction bases left unmatched: 13. This CDR3 has 15 residues. The germline V gene has CDR1 KGHDR and CDR2 SFDVKD. The DNA of the CDR3 is TGTGCCCCTTCTTCGGGGGGGGTCGTTTACAATGAGCAGTTCTTC. Amino acids: CAPSSGGVVYNEQFF.

Only one count was recorded for this clone. The V gene is TRBV4-3, the J gene TRBJ2-1; TRBD2 is a possible D gene (7 bases). This CDR3 has 16 amino acids. V was cut by 3 bases and J by 5 bases, with 17 bases left in between. The V gene's germline CDR1 is LGHNA and CDR2 YSLEER. CDR3 amino acids: CASSHQWGGPDNEQFF. In DNA, the CDR3 is TGCGCCAGCAGCCACCAATGGGGGGGGCCGGACAATGAGCAGTTCTTC.

The chain joins TRBV19 to TRBJ1-1; TRBD1 matches at 9 bases. The germline gives CDR1 LNHDA, CDR2 SQIVND (reference sequence). The V segment lost 4 bases and the J segment 5 bases; nucleotides outside the gene matches: 8. This CDR3 is built from 15 residues. CDR3 amino acids: CASSTPDRGGTEAFF. Here the CDR3 DNA reads TGTGCCAGTAGTACACCGGACAGGGGAGGAACTGAAGCTTTCTTT.

This chain links TRBV9 with TRBJ1-1; 7 nucleotides align to TRBD1. Germline-derived CDR1 and CDR2 are SGDLS and YYNGEE. The CDR3 extends over 14 amino acids. J was trimmed by 7 bases and V by 4 bases; bases with no gene match: 10. CDR3 protein: CASSSKTGLIEAFF. CDR3 DNA sequence: TGTGCCAGCAGCTCCAAGACAGGGCTTATTGAAGCTTTCTTT.

This clone appeared once. The rearrangement links TRBV30 to TRBJ2-1; TRBD2 aligns across 10 bases. The CDR3 loop spans 15 amino acids. With 3 bases clipped from V and 1 base from J, the junction kept 3 bases outside the gene matches. Germline CDR1 GTSNPN, CDR2 SVGIG (reference sequence). As DNA, the CDR3 is TGTGCCTGGAGCGTACTAGCGGGATCCTACAATGAGCAGTTCTTC. Protein product: CAWSVLAGSYNEQFF.

The V gene is TRBV19, the J gene TRBJ1-5; 10 nucleotides align to TRBD1. From germline, CDR1 is LNHDA and CDR2 SQIVND (reference sequence). This CDR3 region has 17 residues. The ends lost 5 bases at V and 0 bases at J; junction bases unmatched: 7. As DNA, the CDR3 is TGTGCCAGTAGTCCTCGGACAGGGGGTTATAGCAATCAGCCCCAGCATTTT. Translating it yields CASSPRTGGYSNQPQHF.

DNA for the CDR3: TGTGCCAGCAGGTGGGGCGGTTACACTGAAGCTTTCTTT. Protein: CASRWGGYTEAFF. The chain combines TRBV28 with TRBJ1-1, with D perhaps matching TRBD1 (5 bases). The length of the CDR3 is 13 residues. V was cut by 6 bases and J by 3 bases, with 11 bases left in between. CDR1 is MDHEN and CDR2 is SYDVKM in the germline V gene.

The J gene is TRBJ1-1, the V gene TRBV9, with D unclear. Germline assignment: CDR1 SGDLS and CDR2 YYNGEE. V shed 4 bases and J shed 1 base, with 8 bases lying between them. The CDR3 loop spans 13 amino acids. The CDR3 spells CASSPPSNTEAFF. The CDR3 DNA is TGTGCCAGCAGCCCCCCTTCGAACACTGAAGCTTTCTTT.

This clone was found a few times. V usage is TRBV15 and J usage is TRBJ2-3, with no clear D. Per germline, CDR1 LNHNV and CDR2 YYDKDF (reference sequence). CDR3 length equals 13 residues. V lost 0 bases, J lost 5 bases, and 6 bases lay in between. The CDR3, as DNA: TGTGCCACCAGCAGAGATCTAGGAGATACGCAGTATTTT. Translated: CATSRDLGDTQYF.

This clone was seen only once. The CDR3 here is CASTKGQTTGELFF. DNA of the CDR3: TGCGCCAGCACGAAGGGACAGACCACCGGGGAGCTGTTTTTT. The chain carries TRBV5-1 and TRBJ2-2; 7 bases are a match to TRBD1. CDR3 length: 14 residues. V dropped 6 bases and J dropped 4; count of bases not matched to a gene: 6. Germline lookup yields CDR1 SGHRS and CDR2 YFSETQ.

The chain recombines TRBV4-1 with TRBJ2-1, with 10 bases aligning to TRBD2. Germline lookup yields CDR1 MGHRA and CDR2 YSYEKL. V was clipped by 0 bases and J by 7 bases; unmatched bases: 3. The CDR3 covers 15 residues. For the CDR3, the DNA is TGCGCCAGCAGCCAAGAGCTAGCGGGGGAGAATGAGCAGTTCTTC. Translation: CASSQELAGENEQFF.